These 21 T cell receptor beta chains were all obtained from the same sample, sequenced in a study of breast tumors, draining lymph nodes, adjacent tissues. One entry per CDR3 protein, called by TCRdb with MiXCR from the multiplex PCR reads. The table has a few hundred thousand distinct CDR3 sequences, approximately 36% seen once. Axillary draining lymph nodes of breast cancer patients supplied the node samples. The sequenced material came from axillary lymph node tissue. The receptors were sampled from a female donor with breast cancer. Some clones in this sample may be carry-over from other donors' samples.

J is TRBJ1-5 and V is TRBV7-3; TRBD1 might be the D (6 bases). There are 14 residues in the CDR3. Germline lookup yields CDR1 SGHTA and CDR2 FQGTGA. The V end was cut by 5 bases, the J end by 11 bases, with 19 bases between. This CDR3 reads CASSLSGGQETQHF. As DNA, the CDR3 is TGTGCCAGCAGCCTTAGCGGGGGACAAGAGACCCAGCATTTT. The full variable domain, completed using reference TRBV7-3 and TRBJ1-5, is GAGVSQTPSNKVTEKGKYVELRCDPISGHTALYWYRQSLGQGPEFLIYFQGTGAADDSGLPNDRFFAVRPEGSVSTLKIQRTERGDSAVYLCASSLSGGQETQHFGDGTRLSIL.

This clonotype came up many times. The V gene is TRBV5-1, the J gene TRBJ2-2; D may be TRBD1 (5 bases). V dropped 0 bases and J dropped 7 bases, with 13 bases sitting between them. Germline V CDR1 and CDR2: SGHRS, YFSETQ. CDR3 length equals 15 residues. Written as DNA, the CDR3 is TGCGCCAGCAGCTTGGGGACAAGCTTTATCGGGGAGCTGTTTTTT. Translating gives CASSLGTSFIGELFF.

With respect to this clonotype: A much bigger clone sits one base away, suggesting this may be a read error. J is TRBJ2-2 and V is TRBV6-5; either TRBD1 or TRBD2 may fit D (5 bases each). CDR3 length: 15 amino acids. Germline values: CDR1 MNHEY, CDR2 SVGAGI. The CDR3 nucleotides are TGTGCCGGCAGTTTATCGGGCGAGGGGACCGGGGAGCTGTTTTTT. Amino acid sequence: CAGSLSGEGTGELFF.

This clonotype was found many times. The chain uses TRBV19 and TRBJ2-7, with TRBD2 identical over 12 bases. The CDR3 runs 14 residues. Germline V gives CDR1 LNHDA, CDR2 SQIVND (reference sequence). V shed 6 bases and J 6 bases; nucleotides not matched to a gene: 6. The CDR3 sequence: CASRLAGGPGEQYF. The CDR3 nucleotides are TGTGCCAGTAGGCTAGCGGGAGGGCCGGGCGAGCAGTACTTC.

This chain connects TRBV29-1 to TRBJ2-1, with 13 positions matching TRBD2. This CDR3 comprises 14 residues. Trimming took 6 bases from V and 2 from J; bases not matched to a gene: 1. Germline V gene data show CDR1 as SQVTM and CDR2 as ANQGSEA. In DNA, the CDR3 is TGCAGCGTGACTAGCGGGGGGACCTACAATGAGCAGTTCTTC. It yields the protein CSVTSGGTYNEQFF.

This chain joins TRBV28 and TRBJ2-1, with D maybe TRBD2 (6 bases). The CDR3 loop spans 14 amino acids. The V and J ends lost 5 bases and 6 bases respectively, with 14 bases between them. CDR1 and CDR2 from the germline V gene are MDHEN and SYDVKM. This CDR3 reads CASSPGTPPNEQFF. In DNA form, the CDR3 reads TGTGCCAGCAGTCCCGGGACTCCCCCCAATGAGCAGTTCTTC. Supplemented by reference TRBV28 and TRBJ2-1, the full variable domain reads DVKVTQSSRYLVKRTGEKVFLECVQDMDHENMFWYRQDPGLGLRLIYFSYDVKMKEKGDIPEGYSVSREKKERFSLILESASTNQTSMYLCASSPGTPPNEQFFGPGTRLTVL.

This clonotype was observed once. The J gene is TRBJ2-5, the V gene TRBV10-3, with TRBD1 matching over 8 bases. The germline V gene encodes CDR1 ENHRY and CDR2 SYGVKD. The CDR3 contains 14 residues. V lost 5 bases, J lost 5 bases, and 7 bases stayed unmatched. The CDR3 reads CAISWTGNSETQYF. CDR3 bases: TGTGCCATCAGTTGGACAGGGAATTCGGAGACCCAGTACTTC.

The J gene is TRBJ1-6, the V gene TRBV20-1, with a tentative D call TRBD1 (5 bases). CDR1 is DFQATT and CDR2 is SNEGSKA in the germline V gene (reference sequence). This CDR3 spans 15 amino acids. V was trimmed by 5 bases and J by 10 bases, leaving 21 bases between them. The CDR3 loop is CSASRTSGGDSPLHF. The CDR3 DNA sequence: TGCAGTGCTTCTCGGACTAGCGGGGGGGACTCACCCCTCCACTTT.

Ten or more counts support this clonotype. The chain joins TRBV5-1 to TRBJ1-2, with D maybe TRBD1 (5 bases). CDR3 length: 15 residues. The germline V gene has CDR1 SGHRS and CDR2 YFSETQ. Trimming pared 3 bases from V and 7 bases from J, leaving 19 bases between. CDR3 nucleotide sequence: TGCGCCAGCAGCTCCTCCGGGACTCTCGTCGCTGGCTACACCTTC. The encoded protein is CASSSSGTLVAGYTF.

This clonotype was found once. The chain carries TRBV7-9 and TRBJ2-3; the match to TRBD1 covers 12 bases. This CDR3 is built from 16 residues. The ends lost 5 bases at V and 2 bases at J; junction bases unmatched: 5. Per the germline V gene, CDR1 is SEHNR and CDR2 is FQNEAQ (reference sequence). The CDR3 sequence: CASSQGTGGFTDTQYF. The CDR3 nucleotides are TGTGCCAGCAGCCAAGGGACAGGGGGCTTCACAGATACGCAGTATTTT.

Many counts were recorded for this clonotype. The V gene is TRBV20-1, the J gene TRBJ2-1, with D hard to call. The germline V and J ends were trimmed by 3 bases and 0 bases, with 9 bases remaining between them. CDR1 DFQATT and CDR2 SNEGSKA come from the germline V gene (reference sequence). There are 14 residues in the CDR3. The CDR3 reads CSARAVSSYNEQFF. In DNA form, the CDR3 reads TGCAGTGCTAGGGCGGTGAGCTCCTACAATGAGCAGTTCTTC.

This clonotype was seen at least ten times. The rearrangement uses TRBV5-1 and TRBJ1-5; TRBD1 aligns across 7 bases. Germline trimming cut 5 bases from V and 5 bases from J; bases unmatched to any gene: 4. Germline CDR1 reads SGHRS; CDR2 reads YFSETQ. There are 13 residues in the CDR3. The CDR3: CASSHRGDQPQHF. CDR3 DNA: TGCGCCAGCAGTCACAGGGGAGATCAGCCCCAGCATTTT.

The chain joins TRBV2 to TRBJ1-4; 8 bases fit TRBD1. J lost 8 bases, V lost 5 bases, and 4 bases had no gene match. The CDR3 covers 13 residues. CDR1 and CDR2 (germline): SNHLY, FYNNEI. CDR3 nucleotide sequence: TGTGCCAGCAGTTATCAGGGGGCGGAAAAACTGTTTTTT. This codes for CASSYQGAEKLFF.

This sequence joins TRBV2 and TRBJ2-3, with 9 bases fitting TRBD1. The CDR3 sequence is 14 residues long. Germline CDR1 is SNHLY and CDR2 is FYNNEI. V trimming: 8 bases; J trimming: 2 bases; junction bases outside the gene matches: 5. The CDR3 loop reads CASLGQGNTDTQYF. The CDR3 region has the DNA TGTGCCAGCTTAGGACAGGGGAACACAGATACGCAGTATTTT.

V and J are TRBV18 and TRBJ2-2; D is perhaps TRBD1 (5 bases). The CDR3 loop spans 14 amino acids. Germline lookup yields CDR1 KGHSH and CDR2 LQKENI. V was trimmed by 1 base and J by 4 bases, leaving 7 bases between them. The DNA for the CDR3 is TGTGCCAGCTCACCACTAGGGGCCACCGGGGAGCTGTTTTTT. It is translated as CASSPLGATGELFF. Variable domain in full (rest from reference TRBV18 and TRBJ2-2): NAGVMQNPRHLVRRRGQEARLRCSPMKGHSHVYWYRQLPEEGLKFMVYLQKENIIDESGMPKERFSAEFPKEGPSILRIQQVVRGDSAAYFCASSPLGATGELFFGEGSRLTVL.

In its sample, this clonotype was seen many times. This chain links TRBV24-1 with TRBJ2-1; the match to TRBD1 covers 7 bases. V lost 5 bases and J lost 5; bases outside the gene matches: 14. Germline V gene data show CDR1 as KGHDR and CDR2 as SFDVKD. The CDR3 runs 17 residues. The CDR3 loop reads CATSGDLLQGRHNEQFF. The CDR3 coding sequence is TGTGCCACCAGTGGAGATCTTTTACAGGGGAGACACAATGAGCAGTTCTTC.

This clonotype was seen ten or more times. This chain joins TRBV7-9 and TRBJ2-1; possibly TRBD2 for D (6 bases). From germline, CDR1 is SEHNR and CDR2 FQNEAQ (reference sequence). The CDR3 covers 16 residues. The V gene lost 2 bases and the J gene lost 2 bases, with 13 bases spanning the gap. CDR3 bases: TGTGCCAGCAGCTTATACGCGGGGAATACCTACAATGAGCAGTTCTTC. This gives the protein CASSLYAGNTYNEQFF.

This clonotype was detected many times. The V and J genes are TRBV24-1 and TRBJ1-5, with TRBD1 matching over 7 bases. This CDR3 is built from 13 residues. Per germline, CDR1 KGHDR and CDR2 SFDVKD. The trim removed 4 bases at V and 4 bases at J, leaving 0 bases unmatched. CDR3 coding DNA: TGTGCCACCAGTGAGACAGGGAATCAGCCCCAGCATTTT. Amino acid sequence: CATSETGNQPQHF.

V is TRBV7-2 and J is TRBJ2-5, with D possibly matching TRBD1 (6 bases). In germline, CDR1 is SGHTA, CDR2 FQGNSA. The CDR3 loop spans 14 amino acids. Deletions cut 5 bases from V and 9 bases from J, with 19 bases between. CDR3 DNA: TGTGCCAGCAGCACACAGGGAAGCAATCAGCCCCAGTACTTC. Translation: CASSTQGSNQPQYF.

This clonotype was found a few times. The chain joins TRBV6-2 or TRBV6-3 to TRBJ1-5, with D maybe TRBD1 (5 bases). Germline CDR1 MNHEY, CDR2 SVGEGT. V was cut by 6 bases and J by 5 bases, with 11 bases left in between. The CDR3 runs 13 residues. The CDR3 sequence: CASREDSHQPQHF. In DNA form, the CDR3 reads TGTGCCAGCAGAGAAGACAGTCATCAGCCCCAGCATTTT.

This clonotype was picked up many times. This chain uses TRBV20-1 with TRBJ1-5; D unclear. From germline, CDR1 is DFQATT and CDR2 SNEGSKA (reference sequence). This CDR3 spans 15 amino acids. Trimming took off 0 bases at V and 3 bases at J, with 12 bases between the two ends. This chain's CDR3 is CSARDGSSLNQPQHF. The CDR3 DNA reads TGCAGTGCTAGAGATGGTAGCAGTCTCAATCAGCCCCAGCATTTT.